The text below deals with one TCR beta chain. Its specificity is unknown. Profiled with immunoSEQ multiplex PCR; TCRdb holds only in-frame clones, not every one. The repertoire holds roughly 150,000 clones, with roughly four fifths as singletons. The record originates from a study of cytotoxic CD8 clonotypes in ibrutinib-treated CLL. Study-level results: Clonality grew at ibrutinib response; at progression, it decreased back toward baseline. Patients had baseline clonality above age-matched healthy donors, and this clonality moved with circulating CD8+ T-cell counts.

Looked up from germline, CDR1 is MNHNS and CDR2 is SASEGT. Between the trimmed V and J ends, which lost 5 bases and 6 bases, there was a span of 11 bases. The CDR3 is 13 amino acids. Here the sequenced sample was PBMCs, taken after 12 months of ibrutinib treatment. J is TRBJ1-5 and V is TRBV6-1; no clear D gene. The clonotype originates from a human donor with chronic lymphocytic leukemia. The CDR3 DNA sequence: TGTGCCAGCAGTATCTGGGCGGGTCAGCCCCAGCATTTT. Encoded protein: CASSIWAGQPQHF.